This T cell receptor beta chain was sequenced during a study of OX40 agonist ivuxolimab in advanced cancers. Study summary: As their treatment, patients were administered ivuxolimab, an agonistic anti-OX40 (CD134) antibody. Patients were dosed intravenously with ivuxolimab at 0.01 to 10 mg/kg every 2 weeks.

There are 15 residues in the CDR3. Germline-derived CDR1 and CDR2 are SGHRS and YFSETQ. V was cut by 2 bases and J by 2 bases, with 10 bases left in between. It was autoimmune disease history or systemic immunosuppression that excluded patients. On this clone: The antigen is undetermined.

Overall study results and limits: Among the lowest peripheral clonal expansion occurred in 0.1-3.0 mg/kg partial responders.

Produced via immunoSEQ multiplex PCR; TCRdb's table is partial and in-frame only. The sample consists of 64,000 or so clones, about 80% of them appearing once. The source was CD4+ or CD8+ T cells sorted from blood, collected in a trial of the OX40 agonist ivuxolimab. The TCR comes from an adult with an advanced solid tumor such as melanoma, head and neck, liver or kidney cancer. The J gene is TRBJ2-2, the V gene TRBV5-1; TRBD1 is a possible D gene (6 bases). CDR3 loop: CASSLTGFNTGELFF. The CDR3 nucleotides are TGCGCCAGCAGCTTAACAGGGTTCAACACCGGGGAGCTGTTTTTT.